The TCR beta chain described here comes from a study of shared clonotypes between healthy human individuals. About the research overall: Aged between 18 and 49, the donors were a couple of women and a few men.

The V and J ends lost 3 bases and 5 bases, in that order; junction bases with no gene match: 11. The CDR3 runs to 16 residues. Looked up from germline, CDR1 is SGHNT and CDR2 is YYREEE (reference sequence). General study points: Read depth was anticipated to influence clonotype sharing among donors. It was observed that roughly 4.8% of naive CD4 clonotypes were shared across several donors. Only blood samples were collected, and tissue repertoires likely differ.

Repertoires were generated with immunoSEQ multiplex PCR, while TCRdb's copy carries only in-frame clones and drops some. In the table there are roughly 2.5 million clones, 85% to 95% of which are singletons. Comments on this clone: Its antigen is currently unknown.

The source of this sequence is a man aged 18 to 30 in good health. The chain recombines TRBV5-4 with TRBJ2-5; 9 bases fit TRBD1. The material sequenced was naive CD4+ T cells sorted from blood. Subset in this sample: CD45RA+ positively selected. This CDR3 is CASSSVKQGAGETQYF. CDR3 sequence (DNA): TGTGCCAGCAGCTCGGTTAAACAGGGGGCCGGGGAGACCCAGTACTTC.